Each of the 7 T cell receptor beta chains below was sequenced from the same sample in a study of HIV-infected patients and healthy controls. Alpha and beta constant-region primers primed reverse transcription of about 500 ng RNA. Using multiplexing indices, alpha and beta chain libraries were generated apart by chain-specific third strand synthesis. TCRdb recomputed calls from the 5' RACE reads with MiXCR, one row per CDR3 protein. The table shows about 16,000 distinct CDR3 sequences, with more than 8.5% occurring only once. No cell fractionation was done, so the repertoire covers all unsorted peripheral blood T cells. The material sequenced was blood. The receptors were sampled from an adult in good health.

Relative to its sample, this clonotype is medium-sized. The chain recombines TRBV3-1 with TRBJ2-5; 7 bases map to TRBD1. Germline CDR1 reads LGHDT; CDR2 reads YNNKEL (reference sequence). V was pared by 1 base and J by 1 base, with 0 bases of the junction left unmatched. There are 14 residues in the CDR3. The CDR3 bases are TGTGCCAGCAGCCAAGCAGGGGGCCAAGAGACCCAGTACTTC. Protein sequence: CASSQAGGQETQYF.

This clonotype was found many times. The chain is built from TRBV4-3 and TRBJ2-6; 9 bases match TRBD1. The CDR3 sequence is 16 residues long. The J segment lost 0 bases and the V segment lost 4 bases, leaving 1 base of the junction unmatched. Germline V gives CDR1 LGHNA, CDR2 YSLEER. The CDR3 reads CASSPTGGSGANVLTF. Here the CDR3 DNA reads TGCGCCAGCAGCCCGACAGGGGGCTCTGGGGCCAACGTCCTGACTTTC.

This clonotype appeared a few times. V is TRBV12-3 or TRBV12-4 and J is TRBJ2-2; TRBD2 matches at 10 bases. This CDR3 contains 15 residues. V lost 6 bases to trimming and J lost 5 bases; unmatched junction nucleotides: 6. The CDR3 protein is CASRPGTSVTGELFF. Written as DNA, the CDR3 is TGTGCCAGCAGGCCCGGGACTAGCGTGACCGGGGAGCTGTTTTTT.

This clonotype appeared many times. This chain joins TRBV18 and TRBJ2-1; 8 nucleotides agree with TRBD2. This CDR3 has 14 residues. V shed 4 bases and J 8 bases; nucleotides not matched to a gene: 7. The germline V gene has CDR1 KGHSH and CDR2 LQKENI. CDR3 residues: CASSLPTGGDEQFF. As DNA, the CDR3 is TGTGCCAGCTCACTCCCGACCGGGGGGGATGAGCAGTTCTTC. Using reference TRBV18 and TRBJ2-1 for the parts outside the CDR3, the full variable domain is NAGVMQNPRHLVRRRGQEARLRCSPMKGHSHVYWYRQLPEEGLKFMVYLQKENIIDESGMPKERFSAEFPKEGPSILRIQQVVRGDSAAYFCASSLPTGGDEQFFGPGTRLTVL.

This clonotype has at least ten counts. The genes are TRBV6-5 and TRBJ2-1, with a tentative D call TRBD2 (7 bases). The CDR3 runs to 16 residues. V lost 1 base and J lost 6, with 16 bases in between. In germline, CDR1 is MNHEY, CDR2 SVGAGI. The DNA for the CDR3 is TGTGCCAGCAGTTACTTACCGAAGGCGGGGGCCAATGAGCAGTTCTTC. Encoded protein: CASSYLPKAGANEQFF.

This clonotype was seen a few times. Here the CDR3 DNA reads TGCGCCAGCAGAGCCGGGACAGGGATGAACACTGAAGCTTTCTTT. As protein: CASRAGTGMNTEAFF. The chain carries TRBV10-1 and TRBJ1-1; 9 nucleotides match TRBD1. Germline trimming cut 6 bases from V and 0 bases from J; bases unmatched to any gene: 5. CDR1 is WNHNN and CDR2 is SYGVQD in the germline V gene (reference sequence). The CDR3 covers 15 residues.

This clonotype qualifies as medium-sized. The chain uses TRBV20-1 and TRBJ2-1; D remains unclear. The V and J ends lost 6 bases and 3 bases respectively, with 6 bases between them. The CDR3 length is 11 residues. Germline V lookup: CDR1 DFQATT, CDR2 SNEGSKA (reference sequence). CDR3 in amino acids: CSAGIYNEQFF. CDR3 nucleotide sequence: TGCAGTGCGGGGATCTACAATGAGCAGTTCTTC.